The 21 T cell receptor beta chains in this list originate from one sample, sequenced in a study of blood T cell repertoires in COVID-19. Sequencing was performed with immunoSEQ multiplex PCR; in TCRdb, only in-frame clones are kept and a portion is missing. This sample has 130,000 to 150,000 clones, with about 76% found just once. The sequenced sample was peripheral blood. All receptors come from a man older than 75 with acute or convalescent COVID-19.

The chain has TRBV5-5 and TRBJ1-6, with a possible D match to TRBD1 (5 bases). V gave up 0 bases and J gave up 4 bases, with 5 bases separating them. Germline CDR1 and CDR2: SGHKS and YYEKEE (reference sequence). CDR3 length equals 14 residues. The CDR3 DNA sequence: TGTGCCAGCAGCTTGGAGGGGTATAATTCACCCCTCCACTTT. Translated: CASSLEGYNSPLHF.

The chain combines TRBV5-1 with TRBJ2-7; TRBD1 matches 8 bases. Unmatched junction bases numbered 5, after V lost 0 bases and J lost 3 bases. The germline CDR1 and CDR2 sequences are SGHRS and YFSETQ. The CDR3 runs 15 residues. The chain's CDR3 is CASSLGQGTIYEQYF. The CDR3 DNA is TGCGCCAGCAGCTTGGGACAGGGGACCATCTACGAGCAGTACTTC.

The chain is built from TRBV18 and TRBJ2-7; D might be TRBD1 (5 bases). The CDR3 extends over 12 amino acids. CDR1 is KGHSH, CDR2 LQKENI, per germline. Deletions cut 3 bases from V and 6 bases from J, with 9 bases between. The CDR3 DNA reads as TGTGCCAGCTCACCTCAGGGTCCCGAGCAGTACTTC. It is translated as CASSPQGPEQYF. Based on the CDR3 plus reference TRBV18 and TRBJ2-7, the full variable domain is NAGVMQNPRHLVRRRGQEARLRCSPMKGHSHVYWYRQLPEEGLKFMVYLQKENIIDESGMPKERFSAEFPKEGPSILRIQQVVRGDSAAYFCASSPQGPEQYFGPGTRLTVT.

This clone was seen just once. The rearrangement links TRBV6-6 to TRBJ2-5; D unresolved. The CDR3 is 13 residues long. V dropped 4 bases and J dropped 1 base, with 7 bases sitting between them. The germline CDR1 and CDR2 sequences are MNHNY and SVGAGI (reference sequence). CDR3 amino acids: CASSSGSQETQYF. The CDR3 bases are TGTGCCAGCAGTTCCGGGTCCCAAGAGACCCAGTACTTC.

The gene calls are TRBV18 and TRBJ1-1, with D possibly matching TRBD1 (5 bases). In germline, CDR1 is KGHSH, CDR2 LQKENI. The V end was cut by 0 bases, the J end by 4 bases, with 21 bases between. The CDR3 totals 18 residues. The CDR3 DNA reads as TGTGCCAGCTCACCACCAGGCAGGGTGTTGTCTTGGGGCACTGAAGCTTTCTTT. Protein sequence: CASSPPGRVLSWGTEAFF. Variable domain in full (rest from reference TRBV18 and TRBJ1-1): NAGVMQNPRHLVRRRGQEARLRCSPMKGHSHVYWYRQLPEEGLKFMVYLQKENIIDESGMPKERFSAEFPKEGPSILRIQQVVRGDSAAYFCASSPPGRVLSWGTEAFFGQGTRLTVV.

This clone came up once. CDR3 bases: TGTGCCAGCAGTGTTCGAGGGTTCAACACTGAAGCTTTCTTT. It codes for CASSVRGFNTEAFF. The V gene is TRBV2, the J gene TRBJ1-1; no firm D call. Trimming cost V 4 bases and J 2 bases, with 11 bases left between them. Germline loops: CDR1 SNHLY, CDR2 FYNNEI. The CDR3 loop spans 14 amino acids.

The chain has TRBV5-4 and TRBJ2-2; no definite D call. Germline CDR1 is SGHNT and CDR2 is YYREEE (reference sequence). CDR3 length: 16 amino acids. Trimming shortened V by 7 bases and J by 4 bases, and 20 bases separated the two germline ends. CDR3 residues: CASSMGQTASTGELFF. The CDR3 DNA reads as TGTGCCAGCTCAATGGGCCAGACCGCCAGCACCGGGGAGCTGTTTTTT.

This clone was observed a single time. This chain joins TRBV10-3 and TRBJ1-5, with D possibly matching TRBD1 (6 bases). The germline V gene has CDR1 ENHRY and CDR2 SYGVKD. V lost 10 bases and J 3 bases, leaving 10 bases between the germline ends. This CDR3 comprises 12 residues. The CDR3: CASRDTNQPQHF. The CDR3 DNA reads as TGTGCCAGCCGGGACACCAATCAGCCCCAGCATTTT.

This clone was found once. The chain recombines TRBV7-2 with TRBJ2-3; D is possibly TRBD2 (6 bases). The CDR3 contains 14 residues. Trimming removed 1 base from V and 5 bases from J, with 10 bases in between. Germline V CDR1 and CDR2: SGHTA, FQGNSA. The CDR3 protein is CASSLGGTRDTQYF. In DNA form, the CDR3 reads TGTGCCAGCAGCTTAGGAGGGACTCGAGATACGCAGTATTTT.

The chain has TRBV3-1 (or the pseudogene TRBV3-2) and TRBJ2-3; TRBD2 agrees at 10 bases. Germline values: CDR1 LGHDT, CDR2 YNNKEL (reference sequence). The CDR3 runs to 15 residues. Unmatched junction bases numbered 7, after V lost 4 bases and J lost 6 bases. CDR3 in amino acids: CASSRRTSGPDTQYF. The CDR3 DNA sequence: TGTGCCAGCAGCCGCCGGACTAGCGGACCTGATACGCAGTATTTT.

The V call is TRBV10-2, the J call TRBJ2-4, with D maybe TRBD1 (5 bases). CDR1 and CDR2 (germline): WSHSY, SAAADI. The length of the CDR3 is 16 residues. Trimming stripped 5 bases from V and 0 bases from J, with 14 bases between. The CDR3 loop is CASSQDRALAKNIQYF. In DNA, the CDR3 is TGCGCCAGCAGTCAAGACAGAGCGCTAGCCAAAAACATTCAGTACTTC.

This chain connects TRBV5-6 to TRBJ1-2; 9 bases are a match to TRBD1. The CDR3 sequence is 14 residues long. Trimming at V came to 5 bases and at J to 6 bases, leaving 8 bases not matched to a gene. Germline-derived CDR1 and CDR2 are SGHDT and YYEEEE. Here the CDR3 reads CASRTGTGYDGYTF. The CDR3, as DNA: TGTGCCAGCAGGACCGGGACAGGGTACGATGGCTACACCTTC.

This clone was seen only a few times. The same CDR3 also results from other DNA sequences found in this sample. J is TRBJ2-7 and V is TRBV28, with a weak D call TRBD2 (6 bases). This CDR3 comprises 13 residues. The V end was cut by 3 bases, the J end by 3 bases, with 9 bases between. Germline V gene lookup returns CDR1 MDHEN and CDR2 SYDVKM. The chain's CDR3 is CASSLAGLYEQYF. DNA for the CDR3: TGTGCCAGCAGTTTGGCGGGACTCTACGAGCAGTACTTC.

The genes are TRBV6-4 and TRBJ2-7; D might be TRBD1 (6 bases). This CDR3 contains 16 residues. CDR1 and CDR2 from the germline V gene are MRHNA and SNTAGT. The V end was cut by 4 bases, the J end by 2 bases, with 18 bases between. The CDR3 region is CASSVERTEFPYEQYF. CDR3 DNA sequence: TGTGCCAGCAGTGTCGAGCGGACAGAGTTTCCCTACGAGCAGTACTTC.

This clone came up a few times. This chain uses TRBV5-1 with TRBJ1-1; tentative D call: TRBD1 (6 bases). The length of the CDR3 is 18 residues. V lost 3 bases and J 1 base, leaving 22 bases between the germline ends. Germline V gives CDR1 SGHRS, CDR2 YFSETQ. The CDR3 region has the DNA TGCGCCAGCAGCTGGCTTGGCGGGGGCCGTTGGGGGAACACTGAAGCTTTCTTT. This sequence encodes CASSWLGGGRWGNTEAFF.

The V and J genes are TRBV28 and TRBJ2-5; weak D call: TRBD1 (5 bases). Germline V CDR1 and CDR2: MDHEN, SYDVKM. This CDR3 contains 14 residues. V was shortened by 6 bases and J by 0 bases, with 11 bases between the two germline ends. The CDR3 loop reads CASSRQGYQETQYF. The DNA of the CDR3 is TGTGCCAGCAGCCGTCAGGGTTACCAAGAGACCCAGTACTTC.

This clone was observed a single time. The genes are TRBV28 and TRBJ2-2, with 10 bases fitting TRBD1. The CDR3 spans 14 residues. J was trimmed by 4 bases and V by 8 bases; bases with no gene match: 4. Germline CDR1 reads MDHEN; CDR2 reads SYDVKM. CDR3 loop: CASSRDRGTGELFF. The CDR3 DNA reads TGTGCCAGCTCCCGGGACAGGGGCACCGGGGAGCTGTTTTTT.

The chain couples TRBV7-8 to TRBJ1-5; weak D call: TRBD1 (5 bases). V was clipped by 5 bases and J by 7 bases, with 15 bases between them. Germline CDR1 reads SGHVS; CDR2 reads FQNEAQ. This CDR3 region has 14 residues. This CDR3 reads CASSATGGRQPQHF. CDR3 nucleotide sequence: TGTGCCAGCAGCGCTACGGGGGGGAGGCAGCCCCAGCATTTT.

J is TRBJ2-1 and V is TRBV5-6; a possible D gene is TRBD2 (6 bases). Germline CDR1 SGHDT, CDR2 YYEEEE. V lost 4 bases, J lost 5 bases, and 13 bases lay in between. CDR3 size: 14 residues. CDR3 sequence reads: CASSRSLAHNEQFF. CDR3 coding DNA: TGTGCCAGCAGCCGATCGCTAGCGCACAATGAGCAGTTCTTC. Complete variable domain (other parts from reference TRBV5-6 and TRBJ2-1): DAGVTQSPTHLIKTRGQQVTLRCSPKSGHDTVSWYQQALGQGPQFIFQYYEEEERQRGNFPDRFSGHQFPNYSSELNVNALLLGDSALYLCASSRSLAHNEQFFGPGTRLTVL.

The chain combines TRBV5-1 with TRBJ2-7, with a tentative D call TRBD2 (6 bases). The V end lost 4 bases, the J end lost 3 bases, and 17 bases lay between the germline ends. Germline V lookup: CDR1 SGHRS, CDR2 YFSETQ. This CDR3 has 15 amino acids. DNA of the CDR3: TGCGCCAGCAGCCCCGGTGCGGGGACGTTCTACGAGCAGTACTTC. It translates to CASSPGAGTFYEQYF.

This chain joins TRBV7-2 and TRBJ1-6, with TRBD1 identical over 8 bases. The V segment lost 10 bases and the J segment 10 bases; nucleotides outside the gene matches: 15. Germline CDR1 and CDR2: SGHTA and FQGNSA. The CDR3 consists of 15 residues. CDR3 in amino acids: CATSQIGQGRSPLHF. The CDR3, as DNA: TGTGCCACCTCACAGATCGGACAGGGTCGATCACCCCTCCACTTT. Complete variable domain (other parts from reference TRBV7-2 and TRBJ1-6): GAGVSQSPSNKVTEKGKDVELRCDPISGHTALYWYRQSLGQGLEFLIYFQGNSAPDKSGLPSDRFSAERTGGSVSTLTIQRTQQEDSAVYLCATSQIGQGRSPLHFGNGTRLTVT.